Below, 21 T cell receptor beta chains from the same sample are listed, as sequenced in a study of T cell repertoires in cytomegalovirus infection. TCRdb itself ran the reads through MiXCR, one entry per CDR3 protein. Here the sample spans 150,000 to 200,000 distinct CDR3 sequences, 13% to 15% being singletons. The sequenced sample consisted of PBMCs. Receptor source: a human donor in good health (CMV status not recorded). Some clones in this sample may be carry-over from other donors' samples.

This clonotype appeared a few times. The chain employs TRBV5-1 and TRBJ2-3, with D hard to call. V shed 0 bases and J shed 1 base, with 9 bases lying between them. Germline V gene data show CDR1 as SGHRS and CDR2 as YFSETQ. The CDR3 extends over 15 amino acids. CDR3 sequence (DNA): TGCGCCAGCAGCTTGGTTCCGGACGGCACAGATACGCAGTATTTT. It yields the protein CASSLVPDGTDTQYF.

This chain uses TRBV2 with TRBJ2-6; no reliable D call. This CDR3 is 15 amino acids long. V dropped 6 bases and J dropped 0 bases, with 9 bases sitting between them. Germline V gene lookup returns CDR1 SNHLY and CDR2 FYNNEI. CDR3 in DNA: TGTGCCAGCAGCGCAAAGGACTCTGGGGCCAACGTCCTGACTTTC. This codes for CASSAKDSGANVLTF. The variable domain in full, with the rest retrieved from reference TRBV2 and TRBJ2-6, is EPEVTQTPSHQVTQMGQEVILRCVPISNHLYFYWYRQILGQKVEFLVSFYNNEISEKSEIFDDQFSVERPDGSNFTLKIRSTKLEDSAMYFCASSAKDSGANVLTFGAGSRLTVL.

This clonotype was detected many times. The chain carries TRBV18 and TRBJ1-3; D is undetermined. Germline-derived CDR1 and CDR2 are KGHSH and LQKENI. CDR3 length equals 16 residues. Trimming took off 5 bases at V and 3 bases at J, with 17 bases between the two ends. DNA of the CDR3: TGTGCCAGCTCAGCTTCCGGGCCCTCGAATGGAAACACCATATATTTT. This codes for CASSASGPSNGNTIYF.

This clonotype was found many times. The chain is built from TRBV6-2 or TRBV6-3 and TRBJ2-3; D is uncertain. Germline-derived CDR1 and CDR2 are MNHEY and SVGEGT. V lost 2 bases and J lost 0, with 3 bases in between. The CDR3 spans 13 residues. The CDR3 sequence is CASSYLSTDTQYF. DNA for the CDR3: TGTGCCAGCAGTTACCTGAGCACAGATACGCAGTATTTT.

This clonotype has just a few counts. The chain is built from TRBV11-2 and TRBJ2-5; D remains ambiguous. The germline V and J ends were trimmed by 0 bases and 0 bases, with 8 bases remaining between them. Germline-derived CDR1 and CDR2 are SGHAT and FQNNGV. This CDR3 has 15 residues. CDR3 region: CASSLDGLHQETQYF. CDR3 sequence (DNA): TGTGCCAGCAGCTTAGACGGGCTACACCAAGAGACCCAGTACTTC.

The rearrangement uses TRBV20-1 and TRBJ2-5; 7 bases match TRBD2. The CDR3 has 14 amino acids. Per the germline V gene, CDR1 is DFQATT and CDR2 is SNEGSKA (reference sequence). V shed 5 bases and J 0 bases; nucleotides not matched to a gene: 6. CDR3: CSAEGLPYQETQYF. The CDR3 coding sequence is TGCAGTGCTGAGGGACTACCGTACCAAGAGACCCAGTACTTC.

This clonotype has ten or more counts. J is TRBJ1-1 and V is TRBV7-4, with TRBD1 matching 7 bases. J gave up 8 bases and V 0 bases, and 3 bases lay outside the gene matches. The CDR3 length is 13 residues. Looked up from germline, CDR1 is SGHVT and CDR2 is SQSDAQ. For the CDR3, the DNA is TGTGCCAGCAGCTTAGCGGGACAGACGGAAGCTTTCTTT. Its protein product is CASSLAGQTEAFF.

This clonotype was seen many times. The chain joins TRBV6-2 or TRBV6-3 to TRBJ1-4; 8 nucleotides align to TRBD1. CDR1 is MNHEY, CDR2 SVGEGT, per germline. This CDR3 has 15 residues. Germline trimming cut 6 bases from V and 5 bases from J; bases unmatched to any gene: 8. DNA for the CDR3: TGTGCCAGCAGGCCGGGACAGGCAGAAAATGAAAAACTGTTTTTT. Translated, it gives CASRPGQAENEKLFF.

This clonotype was counted many times. The CDR3 reads CAISEGRGFDQPQHF. In DNA, the CDR3 is TGTGCCATCAGTGAAGGCAGGGGGTTTGATCAGCCCCAGCATTTT. The rearrangement uses TRBV10-3 and TRBJ1-5, with 7 positions matching TRBD1. Germline trimming cut 3 bases from V and 5 bases from J; bases unmatched to any gene: 7. This CDR3 has 15 residues. Germline values: CDR1 ENHRY, CDR2 SYGVKD.

In this sample, this clonotype turned up a few times. CDR3 nucleotides: TGTGCCAGCAGCTTACCACCCTCGACAGGAAACTATGGCTACACCTTC. It codes for CASSLPPSTGNYGYTF. The gene calls are TRBV7-9 and TRBJ1-2, with D possibly matching TRBD1 (6 bases). With 2 bases removed from V and 2 bases from J, the gap between germline ends came to 15 bases. The CDR3 is 16 residues long. The germline gives CDR1 SEHNR, CDR2 FQNEAQ (reference sequence).

The sample holds a few counts of this clonotype. V gene TRBV6-2 or TRBV6-3 combines with J gene TRBJ2-2; possible D gene TRBD2, 5 bases. The V end lost 5 bases, the J end lost 3 bases, and 13 bases lay between the germline ends. The CDR3 has 15 amino acids. Germline V lookup: CDR1 MNHEY, CDR2 SVGEGT. This chain's CDR3 is CASSNMRRYTGELFF. The DNA of the CDR3 is TGTGCCAGCAGTAATATGAGGAGGTACACCGGGGAGCTGTTTTTT.

The chain recombines TRBV7-2 with TRBJ1-5; the D gene is possibly TRBD1 (5 bases). Trimming removed 3 bases from V and 4 bases from J, with 13 bases in between. Germline assignment: CDR1 SGHTA and CDR2 FQGNSA. The CDR3 has 15 residues. The CDR3 region has the DNA TGTGCCAGCAGCTTCGTCACTGGGGGGAATCAGCCCCAGCATTTT. This gives the protein CASSFVTGGNQPQHF.

This clonotype has at least ten counts. This sequence joins TRBV11-2 and TRBJ2-4; TRBD1 is a possible D gene (6 bases). This CDR3 spans 12 amino acids. Germline loops: CDR1 SGHAT, CDR2 FQNNGV. Trimming took off 2 bases at V and 10 bases at J, with 9 bases between the two ends. The CDR3 DNA reads as TGTGCCAGCAGCTTATCAGGGGTAATTCAGTACTTC. Translated, it gives CASSLSGVIQYF. Supplemented by reference TRBV11-2 and TRBJ2-4, the full variable domain reads EAGVAQSPRYKIIEKRQSVAFWCNPISGHATLYWYQQILGQGPKLLIQFQNNGVVDDSQLPKDRFSAERLKGVDSTLKIQPAKLEDSAVYLCASSLSGVIQYFGAGTRLSVL.

The chain couples TRBV29-1 to TRBJ1-5; D may be TRBD1 (5 bases). This CDR3 is 13 amino acids long. Germline assignment: CDR1 SQVTM and CDR2 ANQGSEA. V was shortened by 5 bases and J by 3 bases, with 11 bases between the two germline ends. The DNA for the CDR3 is TGCAGCGTTTTTGACAGTCCCAATCAGCCCCAGCATTTT. Its protein product is CSVFDSPNQPQHF.

The chain joins TRBV6-2 or TRBV6-3 to TRBJ1-5; 8 nucleotides align to TRBD1. Germline CDR1 and CDR2: MNHEY and SVGEGT. J was trimmed by 3 bases and V by 6 bases; bases with no gene match: 10. This CDR3 has 16 residues. The CDR3 DNA reads TGTGCCAGCAGGCCACAACAGGGGGGGGTCAATCAGCCCCAGCATTTT. Translating gives CASRPQQGGVNQPQHF.

In this sample, this clonotype turned up a few times. The chain recombines TRBV28 with TRBJ1-3; 8 bases agree with TRBD1. Germline V lookup: CDR1 MDHEN, CDR2 SYDVKM. The V segment lost 6 bases and the J segment 4 bases; nucleotides outside the gene matches: 2. There are 13 residues in the CDR3. The CDR3 loop is CASRTGAGNTIYF. CDR3 in DNA: TGTGCCAGCAGGACAGGGGCGGGAAACACCATATATTTT.

This clonotype was counted at least ten times. The chain carries TRBV6-2 or TRBV6-3 and TRBJ1-1; D not certain. Germline CDR1 reads MNHEY; CDR2 reads SVGEGT. With 6 bases removed from V and 5 bases from J, the gap between germline ends came to 7 bases. The length of the CDR3 is 11 residues. CDR3 bases: TGTGCCAGCAGCGGAGAGACTGAAGCTTTCTTT. Its protein is CASSGETEAFF.

This clonotype was seen at least ten times. The chain links TRBV28 to TRBJ1-6; 7 bases align to TRBD1. The CDR3 loop spans 14 amino acids. After removal of 7 bases from V and 8 bases from J, the junction contained 8 bases not matched to a gene. Germline V gene data show CDR1 as MDHEN and CDR2 as SYDVKM. The CDR3 bases are TGTGCCAGCATCCCAGGGGGGGGGTATTCACCCCTCCACTTT. Amino acid sequence: CASIPGGGYSPLHF.

The genes are TRBV6-5 and TRBJ2-7; TRBD1 might be the D (6 bases). This CDR3 has 11 amino acids. V was cut by 6 bases and J by 3 bases, with 6 bases left in between. Germline V lookup: CDR1 MNHEY, CDR2 SVGAGI. The DNA of the CDR3 is TGTGCCAGCAGACAGGGCTACGAGCAGTACTTC. Translation: CASRQGYEQYF.

This clonotype was recorded at least ten times. V gene TRBV19 combines with J gene TRBJ2-1; no firm D call. Germline V lookup: CDR1 LNHDA, CDR2 SQIVND (reference sequence). The CDR3 covers 15 residues. Trimming took 2 bases from V and 4 from J, leaving 12 bases between them. The CDR3: CASSISRAIYNEQFF. CDR3 bases: TGTGCCAGTAGTATAAGCCGGGCCATATACAATGAGCAGTTCTTC. Looking up the rest from reference TRBV19 and TRBJ2-1 gives the full variable domain: DGGITQSPKYLFRKEGQNVTLSCEQNLNHDAMYWYRQDPGQGLRLIYYSQIVNDFQKGDIAEGYSVSREKKESFPLTVTSAQKNPTAFYLCASSISRAIYNEQFFGPGTRLTVL.

The rearrangement links TRBV9 to TRBJ2-2, with D tentatively TRBD2 (5 bases). The germline V gene has CDR1 SGDLS and CDR2 YYNGEE. V gave up 0 bases and J gave up 4 bases, with 19 bases separating them. The CDR3 loop spans 18 amino acids. CDR3 in DNA: TGTGCCAGCAGCGTAGCCCATCTAGCTGGGATGAGCACCGGGGAGCTGTTTTTT. Its protein product is CASSVAHLAGMSTGELFF.